This is a list of T cell receptor beta chains from one sample in a study of early stage breast cancer tumors. The method was immunoSEQ multiplex PCR; TCRdb's version includes in-frame clones alone and lacks a portion of them. The top ten clones hold 9.5% to 15% of a sample with fewer than 30,000 clones, 75% to 85% of them seen once. Sequencing was performed on blood. These receptors were obtained from a person in their sixties or seventies with breast cancer. CDR3s leave out the opening cysteine and the closing phenylalanine or tryptophan.

v_call: TRBV5-1
j_call: TRBJ2-5
cdr3_aa: ASSRQGSYQETQY

v_call: TRBV28
j_call: TRBJ2-7
cdr3_aa: ASSFIGGSSYEQY

v_call: TRBV18
j_call: TRBJ2-7
cdr3_aa: ASSGAVREQY

v_call: TRBV30
j_call: TRBJ1-4
cdr3_aa: AWSVLREKLF

v_call: TRBV9
j_call: TRBJ2-5
cdr3_aa: ASKEIMVKTQY

v_call: TRBV10-3
j_call: TRBJ1-2
cdr3_aa: AISESYGTYAANYGYT

v_call: TRBV10-3
j_call: TRBJ2-3
cdr3_aa: AISRQGADTQY

v_call: TRBV6-5
j_call: TRBJ2-7
cdr3_aa: ASSYNRGGEQY

v_call: TRBV5-1
j_call: TRBJ2-3
cdr3_aa: ASSLSPSGRSGDTQY

v_call: TRBV6-5
j_call: TRBJ2-7
cdr3_aa: ASSSPGQGFYEQY

v_call: TRBV4-2
j_call: TRBJ2-7
cdr3_aa: ASSQDLRGRGSYEQY